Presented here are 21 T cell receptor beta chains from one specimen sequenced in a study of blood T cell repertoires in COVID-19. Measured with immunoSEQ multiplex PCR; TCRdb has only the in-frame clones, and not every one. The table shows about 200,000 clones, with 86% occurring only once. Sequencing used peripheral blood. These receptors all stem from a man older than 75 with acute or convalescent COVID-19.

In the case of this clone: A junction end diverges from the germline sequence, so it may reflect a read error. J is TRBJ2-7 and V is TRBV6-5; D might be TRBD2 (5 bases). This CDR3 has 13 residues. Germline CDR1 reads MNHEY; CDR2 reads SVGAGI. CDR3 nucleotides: TGTGCAAGCAGGAGCGGAAGTATCTACGAGCAGTACTTC. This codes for CASRSGSIYEQYF.

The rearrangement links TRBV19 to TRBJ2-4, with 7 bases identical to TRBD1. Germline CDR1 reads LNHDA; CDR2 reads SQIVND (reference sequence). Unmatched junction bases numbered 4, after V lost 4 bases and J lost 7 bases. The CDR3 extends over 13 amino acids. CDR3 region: CASSTTGSNIQYF. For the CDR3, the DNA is TGTGCCAGTAGTACGACAGGGAGTAACATTCAGTACTTC.

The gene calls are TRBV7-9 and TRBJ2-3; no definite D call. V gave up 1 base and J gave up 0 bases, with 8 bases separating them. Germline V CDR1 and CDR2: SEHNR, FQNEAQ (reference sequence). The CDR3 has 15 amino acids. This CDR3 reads CASSLGAFSTDTQYF. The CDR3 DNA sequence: TGTGCCAGCAGCTTAGGCGCGTTTAGCACAGATACGCAGTATTTT.

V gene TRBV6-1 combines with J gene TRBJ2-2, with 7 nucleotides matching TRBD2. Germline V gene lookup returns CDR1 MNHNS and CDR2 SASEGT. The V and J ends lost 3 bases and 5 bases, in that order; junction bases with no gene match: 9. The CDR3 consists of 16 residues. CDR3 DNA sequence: TGTGCCAGCAGTGAGAGCTTAGCGGGCAGGACCGGGGAGCTGTTTTTT. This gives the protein CASSESLAGRTGELFF.

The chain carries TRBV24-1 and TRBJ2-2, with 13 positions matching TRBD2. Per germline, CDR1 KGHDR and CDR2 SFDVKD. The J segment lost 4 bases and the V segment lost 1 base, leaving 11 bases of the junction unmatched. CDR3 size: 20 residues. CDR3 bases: TGTGCCACCAGTGATTTTGGTGGGACTAGCGGGAAGGGGCCCACCGGGGAGCTGTTTTTT. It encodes CATSDFGGTSGKGPTGELFF.

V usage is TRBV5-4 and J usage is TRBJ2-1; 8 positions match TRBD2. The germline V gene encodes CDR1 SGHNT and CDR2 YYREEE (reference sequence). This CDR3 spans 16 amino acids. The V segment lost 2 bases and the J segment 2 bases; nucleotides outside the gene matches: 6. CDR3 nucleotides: TGTGCCAGCAGCTTCTCCATAGCGGGGACCTACAATGAGCAGTTCTTC. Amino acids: CASSFSIAGTYNEQFF.

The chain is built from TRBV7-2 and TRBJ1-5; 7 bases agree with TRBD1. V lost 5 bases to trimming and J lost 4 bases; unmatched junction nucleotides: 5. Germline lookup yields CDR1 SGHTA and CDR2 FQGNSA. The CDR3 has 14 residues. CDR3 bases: TGTGCCAGCAGCCAAACAGGGGCGAATCAGCCCCAGCATTTT. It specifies CASSQTGANQPQHF.

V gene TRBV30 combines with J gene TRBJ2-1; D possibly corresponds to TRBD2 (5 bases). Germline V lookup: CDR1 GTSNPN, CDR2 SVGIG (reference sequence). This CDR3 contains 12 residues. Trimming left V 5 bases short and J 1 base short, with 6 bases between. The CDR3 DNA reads TGTGCCTGGGGACTGTCCTACAATGAGCAGTTCTTC. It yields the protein CAWGLSYNEQFF.

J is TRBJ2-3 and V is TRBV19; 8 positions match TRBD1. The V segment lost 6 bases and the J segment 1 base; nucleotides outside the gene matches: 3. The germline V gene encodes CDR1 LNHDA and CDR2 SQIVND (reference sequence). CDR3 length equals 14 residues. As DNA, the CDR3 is TGTGCCAGTAGCAGGACAGGGCGCACAGATACGCAGTATTTT. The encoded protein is CASSRTGRTDTQYF.

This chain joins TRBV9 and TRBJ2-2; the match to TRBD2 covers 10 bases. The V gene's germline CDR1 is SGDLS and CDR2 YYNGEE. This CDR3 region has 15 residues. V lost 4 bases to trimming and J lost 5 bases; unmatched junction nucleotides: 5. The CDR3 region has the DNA TGTGCCAGCAGCCAGTTAGCGGGGGGTACCGGGGAGCTGTTTTTT. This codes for CASSQLAGGTGELFF.

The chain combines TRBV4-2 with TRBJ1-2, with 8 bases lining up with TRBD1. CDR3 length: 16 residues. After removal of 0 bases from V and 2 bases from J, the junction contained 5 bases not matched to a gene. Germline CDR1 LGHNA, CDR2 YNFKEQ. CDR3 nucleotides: TGTGCCAGCAGCCAAGATGGCAGGGGGCGCAACTATGGCTACACCTTC. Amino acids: CASSQDGRGRNYGYTF.

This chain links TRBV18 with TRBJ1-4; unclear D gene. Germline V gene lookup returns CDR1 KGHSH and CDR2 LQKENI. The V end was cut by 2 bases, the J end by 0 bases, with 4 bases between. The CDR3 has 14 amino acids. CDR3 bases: TGTGCCAGCTCACCAACAACAACTAATGAAAAACTGTTTTTT. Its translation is CASSPTTTNEKLFF. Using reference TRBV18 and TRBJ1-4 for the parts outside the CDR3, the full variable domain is NAGVMQNPRHLVRRRGQEARLRCSPMKGHSHVYWYRQLPEEGLKFMVYLQKENIIDESGMPKERFSAEFPKEGPSILRIQQVVRGDSAAYFCASSPTTTNEKLFFGSGTQLSVL.

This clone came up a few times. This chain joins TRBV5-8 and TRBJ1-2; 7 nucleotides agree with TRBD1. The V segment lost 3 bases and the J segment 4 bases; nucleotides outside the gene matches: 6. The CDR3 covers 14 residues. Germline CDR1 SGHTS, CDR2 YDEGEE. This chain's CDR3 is CASSSRQGSYGYTF. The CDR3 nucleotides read TGTGCCAGCAGCTCGCGACAGGGATCCTATGGCTACACCTTC.

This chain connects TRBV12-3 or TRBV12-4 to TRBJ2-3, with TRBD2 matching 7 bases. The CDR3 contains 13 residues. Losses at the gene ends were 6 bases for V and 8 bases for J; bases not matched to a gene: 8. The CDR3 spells CASSGLGGSTQYF. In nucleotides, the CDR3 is TGTGCCAGCAGCGGACTGGGCGGGAGTACGCAGTATTTT.

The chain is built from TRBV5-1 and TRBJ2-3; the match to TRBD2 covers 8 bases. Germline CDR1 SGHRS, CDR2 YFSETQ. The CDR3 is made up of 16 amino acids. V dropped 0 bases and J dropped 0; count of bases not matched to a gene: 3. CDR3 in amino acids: CASSLAGLASTDTQYF. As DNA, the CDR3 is TGCGCCAGCAGCTTGGCTGGACTAGCTAGCACAGATACGCAGTATTTT.

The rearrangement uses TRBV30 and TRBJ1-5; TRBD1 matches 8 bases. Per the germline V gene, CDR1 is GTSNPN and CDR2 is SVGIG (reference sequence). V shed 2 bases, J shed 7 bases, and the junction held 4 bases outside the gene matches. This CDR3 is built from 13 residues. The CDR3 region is CAWSSGGGQPQHF. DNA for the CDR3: TGTGCCTGGAGTTCAGGGGGCGGACAGCCCCAGCATTTT. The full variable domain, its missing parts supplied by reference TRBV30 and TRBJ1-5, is SQTIHQWPATLVQPVGSPLSLECTVEGTSNPNLYWYRQAAGRGLQLLFYSVGIGQISSEVPQNLSASRPQDRQFILSSKKLLLSDSGFYLCAWSSGGGQPQHFGDGTRLSIL.

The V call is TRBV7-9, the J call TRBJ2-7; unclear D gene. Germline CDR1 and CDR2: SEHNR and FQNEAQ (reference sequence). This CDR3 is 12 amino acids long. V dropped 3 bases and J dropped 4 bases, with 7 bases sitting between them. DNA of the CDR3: TGTGCCAGCAGCTTCACTAATTACGAGCAGTACTTC. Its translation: CASSFTNYEQYF.

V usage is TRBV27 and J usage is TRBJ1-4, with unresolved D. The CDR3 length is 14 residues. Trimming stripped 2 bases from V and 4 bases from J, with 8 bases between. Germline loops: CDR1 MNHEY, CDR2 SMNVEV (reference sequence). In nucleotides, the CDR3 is TGTGCCAGCAGTTTAACCCGGGGTAATGAAAAACTGTTTTTT. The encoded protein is CASSLTRGNEKLFF.

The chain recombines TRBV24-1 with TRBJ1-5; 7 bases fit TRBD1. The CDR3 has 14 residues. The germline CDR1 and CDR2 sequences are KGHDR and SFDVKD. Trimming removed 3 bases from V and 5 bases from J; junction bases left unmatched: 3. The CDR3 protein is CATSDRGGHQPQHF. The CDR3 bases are TGTGCCACCAGTGATAGAGGGGGCCATCAGCCCCAGCATTTT.

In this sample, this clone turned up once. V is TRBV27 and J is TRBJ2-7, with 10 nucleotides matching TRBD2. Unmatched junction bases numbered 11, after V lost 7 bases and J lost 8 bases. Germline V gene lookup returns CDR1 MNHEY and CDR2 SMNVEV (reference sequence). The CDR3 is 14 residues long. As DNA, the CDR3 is TGTGCCAGCACCTTCGGGCTAGCGGGAGCGAAGCAGTACGTC. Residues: CASTFGLAGAKQYV.

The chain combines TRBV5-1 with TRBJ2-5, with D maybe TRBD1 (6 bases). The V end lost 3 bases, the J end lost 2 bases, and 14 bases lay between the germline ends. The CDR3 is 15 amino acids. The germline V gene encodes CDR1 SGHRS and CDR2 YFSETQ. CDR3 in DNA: TGCGCCAGCAGCTCCGTACCGGGACAACAAGAGACCCAGTACTTC. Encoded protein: CASSSVPGQQETQYF. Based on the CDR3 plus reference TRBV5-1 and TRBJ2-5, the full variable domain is KAGVTQTPRYLIKTRGQQVTLSCSPISGHRSVSWYQQTPGQGLQFLFEYFSETQRNKGNFPGRFSGRQFSNSRSEMNVSTLELGDSALYLCASSSVPGQQETQYFGPGTRLLVL.